These 20 T cell receptor beta chains share one sample of origin, sequenced in a study of tumor-infiltrating lymphocytes in primary liver carcinoma. Co-extracted RNA and DNA came from about 19-30 mg of unsorted bulk tissue. With roughly 0.5 ug total RNA as template and a constant-region primer, TCR beta cDNA was made. Investigators got TCR beta libraries out of three nested multiplex PCR rounds, done with slightly modified ARM-PCR. In the first two PCR rounds, TRBV1-TRBV30 forward primers were paired with a C-beta reverse primer, and each round lasted roughly 10 cycles. Using its own MiXCR run on the multiplex PCR reads, TCRdb lists one record per CDR3 protein. The table has about 74,000 distinct CDR3 sequences, about 70% seen once. The sequencing input was liver tumor tissue from sampling region 4. Documented subset: tumor region T4, right-lateral pole. Receptors were obtained from a man in his forties with primary liver carcinoma and hepatitis B virus infection.

As to this clonotype: Because the CDR3 is missing its conserved closing phenylalanine or tryptophan, this is likely a read error. The chain carries TRBV5-4 and TRBJ1-1; 8 nucleotides match TRBD1. The CDR3 totals 16 residues. Germline values: CDR1 SGHNT, CDR2 YYREEE (reference sequence). Written as DNA, the CDR3 is TGTGCCAGCAGCCTTGGTTCCGGGACAGGAAACACCGAAGCTTTCTCT. It is translated as CASSLGSGTGNTEAFS.

Details on this clonotype: Its ends do not fully match the called genes, so a read error is possible. The V gene is TRBV6-5, the J gene TRBJ1-2; 7 bases agree with TRBD1. This CDR3 contains 15 residues. Per germline, CDR1 MNHEY and CDR2 SVGAGI. The CDR3 loop reads CTSRPSRDRDYGYTF. The CDR3 region has the DNA TGTACCAGTAGACCCTCCCGGGACAGAGATTATGGCTACACCTTC.

This clonotype was observed many times. The rearrangement joins TRBV6-1 to TRBJ2-2; the D is unclear. Trimming shortened V by 9 bases and J by 0 bases, and 5 bases separated the two germline ends. Germline assignment: CDR1 MNHNS and CDR2 SASEGT. CDR3 length: 12 amino acids. The CDR3 DNA is TGTGCCAGTTGGGCGAACACCGGGGAGCTGTTTTTT. As protein: CASWANTGELFF.

With respect to this clonotype: In this CDR3 the conserved last residue, phenylalanine or tryptophan, is missing, so a read error is likely. The chain links TRBV6-5 to TRBJ2-7; 9 bases map to TRBD1. The CDR3 totals 13 residues. Trimming cost V 5 bases and J 3 bases; bases outside gene matches: 2. Germline V gene lookup returns CDR1 MNHEY and CDR2 SVGAGI. CDR3 nucleotides: TGTGCCAGCAGTCGGGACAGGGTCTACGAGCAGTACTTA. It translates to CASSRDRVYEQYL.

Remarks on this clonotype: One junction end disagrees with the germline gene, perhaps due to a read error. The chain carries TRBV4-1 and TRBJ2-1, with D perhaps matching TRBD1 (6 bases). The CDR3 totals 15 residues. Germline CDR1 MGHRA, CDR2 YSYEKL. The CDR3 is CASNQVSISSGEQFF. The DNA for the CDR3 is TGCGCCAGCAACCAAGTTTCTATCAGTTCAGGGGAGCAGTTTTTC.

This clonotype was seen only once. A junction boundary mismatches the germline segment, possibly from a read error. The chain uses TRBV5-4 and TRBJ2-7, with 7 bases fitting TRBD2. The CDR3 is 15 amino acids. Per germline, CDR1 SGHNT and CDR2 YYREEE (reference sequence). The CDR3 sequence: CTSSYAVRGGSEQYF. CDR3 nucleotides: TGTACCAGCAGTTATGCCGTGAGGGGCGGGAGCGAGCAGTACTTC.

Concerning this clonotype itself: Relative to the germline gene, one junction end is altered; a read error may explain this. The chain is built from TRBV5-5 and TRBJ1-6; D is perhaps TRBD1 (5 bases). Germline lookup yields CDR1 SGHKS and CDR2 YYEKEE (reference sequence). CDR3 length: 17 residues. The CDR3: CVSSLGGRSSYNSSLHF. The CDR3 DNA reads as TGTGTCAGCAGCTTGGGGGGTAGGAGCTCCTATAATTCATCCCTCCACTTT. The full variable domain, rest sourced from reference TRBV5-5 and TRBJ1-6, is DAGVTQSPTHLIKTRGQQVTLRCSPISGHKSVSWYQQVLGQGPQFIFQYYEKEERGRGNFPDRFSARQFPNYSSELNVNALLLGDSALYLCVSSLGGRSSYNSSLHFGNGTRLTVT.

This clonotype occurred many times. This chain links TRBV6-2 or TRBV6-3 with TRBJ2-5, with D perhaps TRBD1 (6 bases). This CDR3 contains 14 residues. Germline-derived CDR1 and CDR2 are MNHEY and SVGEGT. Trimming pared 7 bases from V and 1 base from J, leaving 13 bases between. The CDR3 nucleotides read TGTGCCAGCACCGAACAGGGACCCCAAGAGACCCAGTACTTC. Translating gives CASTEQGPQETQYF.

The rearrangement links TRBV6-5 to TRBJ2-7, with D tentatively TRBD2 (5 bases). The CDR3 length is 13 residues. V was cut by 8 bases and J by 10 bases, with 21 bases left in between. Germline lookup yields CDR1 MNHEY and CDR2 SVGAGI. Here the CDR3 DNA reads TGTGCCAGCCAAAGGACTGCCTCCTACAATCAGTACTTC. Encoded protein: CASQRTASYNQYF.

This clonotype was counted ten times or more. The V and J genes are TRBV12-3 or TRBV12-4 and TRBJ2-3; D uncertain. Trimming shortened V by 4 bases and J by 0 bases, and 14 bases separated the two germline ends. The CDR3 is 16 residues long. The CDR3 nucleotides are TGTGCCAGCAGTTCTCCCGGACGCGCTAGCACAGATACGCAGTATTTT. Translation gives CASSSPGRASTDTQYF.

Points on this clonotype: It may be a read error: a sequence one base away is much more abundant. The chain combines TRBV19 with TRBJ1-1; no clear D. Germline CDR1 is LNHDA and CDR2 is SQIVND (reference sequence). The CDR3 is 15 amino acids. CDR3 loop: CVSRTYETMNTEAFF. The CDR3 bases are TGTGTCAGTAGAACATACGAGACCATGAACACTGAAGCTTTCTTT.

Comment on this clonotype: A read error may produce the germline difference seen at one junction end. The V call is TRBV29-1, the J call TRBJ2-7; 8 positions agree with TRBD2. The CDR3 runs to 16 residues. The germline V gene has CDR1 SQVTM and CDR2 ANQGSEA. The CDR3 sequence: CSVESRKTSESYEEYF. CDR3 in DNA: TGCAGCGTTGAGTCCCGCAAGACTAGCGAGTCCTACGAGGAGTACTTC.

V usage is TRBV2 and J usage is TRBJ2-3, with TRBD2 matching over 11 bases. V trimming: 2 bases; J trimming: 4 bases; junction bases outside the gene matches: 2. The germline V gene encodes CDR1 SNHLY and CDR2 FYNNEI. The CDR3 has 15 amino acids. DNA of the CDR3: TGTGCCAGCAGTGAATTAGCGGGAGGGTCAGATACGCAGTATTTT. Protein: CASSELAGGSDTQYF.

On this clonotype itself: Relative to the germline gene, one junction end is altered; a read error may explain this. The J gene is TRBJ2-2, the V gene TRBV4-2; TRBD2 matches 7 bases. The germline gives CDR1 LGHNA, CDR2 YNFKEQ. The CDR3 runs 16 residues. CDR3 loop: CASTPGTNVNSGELFF. The CDR3 coding sequence is TGTGCCAGCACCCCGGGGACTAACGTGAACTCCGGGGAGCTGTTTTTT.

Points on this clonotype: A read error may account for a junction end that differs from germline. The chain uses TRBV5-1 and TRBJ2-1; TRBD2 agrees at 7 bases. The CDR3 length is 17 residues. Germline lookup yields CDR1 SGHRS and CDR2 YFSETQ. CDR3 nucleotide sequence: TGCGCCAACAGCTTGGTAGGACTAGTGGGATCCGGGGGTGAGCAGTTCTTC. This gives the protein CANSLVGLVGSGGEQFF.

This chain uses TRBV24-1 with TRBJ2-2; D is unclear. V dropped 2 bases and J dropped 7 bases, with 10 bases sitting between them. Germline values: CDR1 KGHDR, CDR2 SFDVKD. The CDR3 runs to 14 residues. The CDR3 here is CATSDSRSSGELFF. The CDR3 nucleotides are TGTGCCACCAGTGATTCTAGAAGTAGCGGGGAGCTGTTTTTT.

There are many counts of this clonotype. CDR3 amino acids: CASSYSAIAGRAYNEQFF. The CDR3, as DNA: TGTGCCAGCAGTTACTCCGCTATAGCGGGAAGGGCCTACAATGAGCAGTTCTTC. This chain joins TRBV6-6 and TRBJ2-1; 8 bases match TRBD2. The CDR3 totals 18 residues. Germline V gives CDR1 MNHNY, CDR2 SVGAGI (reference sequence). V lost 0 bases and J lost 2; bases outside the gene matches: 9.

As to this clonotype: A read error is possible here, since a much larger clone lies one base away. The gene calls are TRBV2 and TRBJ2-1; D is unclear. Trimming took 7 bases from V and 4 from J, leaving 17 bases between them. The CDR3 contains 15 residues. CDR1 SNHLY and CDR2 FYNNEI come from the germline V gene. The CDR3 DNA sequence: TGTGCCAGCAATGAGAGACCATACCCTTACAATGAGCAGTTCTTC. This gives the protein CASNERPYPYNEQFF.

A note on this clonotype: The junction departs from germline at one end; a sequencing error may be responsible. The genes are TRBV11-1 and TRBJ2-7; D is perhaps TRBD1 (6 bases). Germline values: CDR1 SGHAT, CDR2 FQDESV (reference sequence). The CDR3 is 13 residues long. CDR3 nucleotides: TGTGCCAGCAACAGGGAACAGTCCTACGGGCAGTACTTC. Protein product: CASNREQSYGQYF. The whole variable domain, remainder taken from reference TRBV11-1 and TRBJ2-7, is EAEVAQSPRYKITEKSQAVAFWCDPISGHATLYWYRQILGQGPELLVQFQDESVVDDSQLPKDRFSAERLKGVDSTLKIQPAELGDSAMYLCASNREQSYGQYFGPGTRLTVT.

Regarding this clonotype: Compared with germline, one end of the junction differs, possibly owing to a read error. The rearrangement links TRBV10-3 to TRBJ2-3; either TRBD1 or TRBD2 may supply D (5 bases each). The CDR3 spans 13 residues. CDR1 is ENHRY and CDR2 is SYGVKD in the germline V gene. CDR3 DNA sequence: TGTGCCACCAGTGAACGGGGCGGCGATACGCAGTATTTT. Protein: CATSERGGDTQYF.